Below, 26 T cell receptor beta chains from the same sample are listed, as sequenced in a study of blood T cell repertoires in COVID-19. Using immunoSEQ multiplex PCR, the repertoire was profiled, and TCRdb retains in-frame clones only, with some absent. The table lists around 190,000 clones, more than 75% of them singletons. Sequencing was performed on PBMCs or T cells enriched from blood (not recorded which). These receptors all stem from a man aged 35 to 55 with acute COVID-19.

This clone appeared a single time. The chain couples TRBV10-2 to TRBJ1-1; TRBD1 matches 9 bases. Germline-derived CDR1 and CDR2 are WSHSY and SAAADI. The CDR3 has 15 residues. J gave up 7 bases and V 6 bases, and 12 bases lay outside the gene matches. CDR3 sequence reads: CASRAGTGYWVEAFF. Written as DNA, the CDR3 is TGCGCCAGCAGAGCCGGGACAGGGTACTGGGTTGAAGCTTTCTTT.

The rearrangement uses TRBV28 and TRBJ1-2, with 7 bases that match TRBD1. V lost 2 bases, J lost 5 bases, and 5 bases stayed unmatched. CDR1 is MDHEN, CDR2 SYDVKM, per germline. The CDR3 totals 14 residues. The CDR3 loop is CASSLPGQLYGYTF. As DNA, the CDR3 is TGTGCCAGCAGTTTACCGGGACAGTTATATGGCTACACCTTC.

V gene TRBV7-2 combines with J gene TRBJ1-1; TRBD1 matches 7 bases. This CDR3 region has 14 residues. V lost 4 bases, J lost 4 bases, and 6 bases stayed unmatched. From germline, CDR1 is SGHTA and CDR2 FQGNSA. This chain's CDR3 is CASSWKQGSTEAFF. In nucleotides, the CDR3 is TGTGCCAGCAGCTGGAAACAGGGGTCCACTGAAGCTTTCTTT.

The chain carries TRBV7-6 and TRBJ2-1; TRBD2 is a possible D gene (6 bases). Germline CDR1 SGHVS, CDR2 FNYEAQ. V was trimmed by 5 bases and J by 12 bases, leaving 14 bases between them. The CDR3 length is 12 residues. CDR3 sequence reads: CASSPGGGLQFF. CDR3 DNA sequence: TGTGCCAGCAGCCCCGGTGGGGGACTGCAGTTCTTC.

V usage is TRBV27 and J usage is TRBJ1-2; 7 bases are a match to TRBD1. CDR1 is MNHEY and CDR2 is SMNVEV in the germline V gene (reference sequence). The CDR3 spans 17 residues. The V and J ends lost 7 bases and 2 bases, in that order; junction bases with no gene match: 16. CDR3 loop: CASTPYPRQGVNYGYTF. For the CDR3, the DNA is TGTGCCAGCACCCCCTATCCTAGGCAGGGGGTGAACTATGGCTACACCTTC.

The chain employs TRBV2 and TRBJ2-7; possible D gene TRBD2, 6 bases. Between the trimmed V and J ends, which lost 8 bases and 5 bases, there was a span of 16 bases. Looked up from germline, CDR1 is SNHLY and CDR2 is FYNNEI. CDR3 length: 13 amino acids. The CDR3 is CASRREAVHEQYF. CDR3 bases: TGTGCCAGCCGGCGGGAAGCTGTTCACGAGCAGTACTTC.

V usage is TRBV11-3 and J usage is TRBJ1-1; 9 positions match TRBD1. This CDR3 region has 16 residues. V shed 5 bases, J shed 0 bases, and the junction held 7 bases outside the gene matches. The germline gives CDR1 SGHNT, CDR2 YENEEA. The DNA for the CDR3 is TGTGCCAGCAGCCCCGGACAGGGGCAGTTGAACACTGAAGCTTTCTTT. Protein sequence: CASSPGQGQLNTEAFF.

This chain joins TRBV5-4 and TRBJ2-7, with D perhaps matching TRBD2 (6 bases). The germline gives CDR1 SGHNT, CDR2 YYREEE (reference sequence). The V end lost 4 bases, the J end lost 1 base, and 30 bases lay between the germline ends. The CDR3 runs to 20 residues. CDR3 nucleotide sequence: TGTGCCAGCAGCATCGGGGGAGGCAGCGCGTTCTTAATATCATCCTACGAGCAGTACTTC. This sequence encodes CASSIGGGSAFLISSYEQYF.

The chain is built from TRBV27 and TRBJ2-1, with unresolved D. CDR1 and CDR2 (germline): MNHEY, SMNVEV (reference sequence). The CDR3 spans 12 residues. Trimming stripped 3 bases from V and 5 bases from J, with 5 bases between. Here the CDR3 DNA reads TGTGCCAGCAGTTTTCGAGACAATGAGCAGTTCTTC. This gives the protein CASSFRDNEQFF.

The chain links TRBV9 to TRBJ2-2, with a tentative D call TRBD1 (5 bases). Germline CDR1 and CDR2: SGDLS and YYNGEE. The CDR3 contains 13 residues. Trimming cost V 2 bases and J 6 bases, with 8 bases left between them. CDR3 nucleotide sequence: TGTGCCAGCAGCGTGGGGCTAGCCGGGGAGCTGTTTTTT. Its protein is CASSVGLAGELFF.

The gene calls are TRBV6-2 or TRBV6-3 and TRBJ1-5; no firm D call. Germline loops: CDR1 MNHEY, CDR2 SVGEGT. Trimming stripped 6 bases from V and 1 base from J, with 28 bases between. The CDR3 length is 20 residues. This CDR3 reads CASSPRGASRPGMSNQPQHF. In nucleotides, the CDR3 is TGTGCCAGCAGCCCTCGGGGTGCAAGCCGGCCTGGGATGAGCAATCAGCCCCAGCATTTT.

V usage is TRBV7-8 and J usage is TRBJ2-3, with D tentatively TRBD1 (5 bases). Germline CDR1 is SGHVS and CDR2 is FQNEAQ. V shed 1 base and J shed 2 bases, with 19 bases lying between them. The CDR3 has 18 residues. CDR3 in amino acids: CASSLEDTYKKATDTQYF. Here the CDR3 DNA reads TGTGCCAGCAGCTTAGAGGACACTTACAAAAAGGCCACAGATACGCAGTATTTT.

V gene TRBV7-9 combines with J gene TRBJ2-1; 9 bases align to TRBD2. With V trimmed by 5 bases and J by 4 bases, 12 bases remained unmatched. CDR3 length: 17 residues. Germline V gives CDR1 SEHNR, CDR2 FQNEAQ (reference sequence). CDR3 amino acids: CASSVLAGWRQYNEQFF. The CDR3 DNA follows: TGTGCCAGCAGCGTACTAGCGGGCTGGCGACAGTACAATGAGCAGTTCTTC.

This rearrangement joins TRBV28 to TRBJ1-5; 7 positions agree with TRBD1. The CDR3 length is 15 residues. Trimming took 6 bases from V and 2 from J; bases not matched to a gene: 7. The V gene's germline CDR1 is MDHEN and CDR2 SYDVKM. CDR3 coding DNA: TGTGCCAGCAGGGACAGGCGGGGGGGCAATCAGCCCCAGCATTTT. Its protein is CASRDRRGGNQPQHF.

This chain links TRBV11-2 with TRBJ2-3, with D possibly matching TRBD1 (6 bases). This CDR3 comprises 15 residues. V lost 1 base and J lost 3, with 11 bases in between. CDR1 and CDR2 from the germline V gene are SGHAT and FQNNGV. The DNA for the CDR3 is TGTGCCAGCAGCTTAGTGGGGGCGTTGACAGATACGCAGTATTTT. Protein: CASSLVGALTDTQYF.

This chain uses TRBV6-5 with TRBJ1-1; 8 bases fit TRBD1. CDR1 is MNHEY, CDR2 SVGAGI, per germline. The junction had 6 bases not matched to a gene; V was cut back by 6 bases and J by 6 bases. The CDR3 is 13 amino acids. The CDR3 loop reads CASRRTDRAEAFF. DNA of the CDR3: TGTGCCAGCAGACGTACGGACAGGGCTGAAGCTTTCTTT.

This rearrangement joins TRBV6-5 to TRBJ1-2; the D gene is possibly TRBD1 (5 bases). The CDR3 consists of 12 residues. Germline V CDR1 and CDR2: MNHEY, SVGAGI. Trimming removed 6 bases from V and 4 bases from J, with 9 bases in between. CDR3 nucleotide sequence: TGTGCCAGCAGCGCGGGACTCTATGGCTACACCTTC. Protein product: CASSAGLYGYTF.

The chain uses TRBV18 and TRBJ2-2; 10 nucleotides agree with TRBD2. This CDR3 contains 21 residues. Germline trimming cut 2 bases from V and 0 bases from J; bases unmatched to any gene: 15. In germline, CDR1 is KGHSH, CDR2 LQKENI. CDR3 bases: TGTGCCAGCTCACCAGTTAGTCGGACTAGCGGCCCGACGGCGAACACCGGGGAGCTGTTTTTT. It specifies CASSPVSRTSGPTANTGELFF.

The rearrangement joins TRBV12-3 or TRBV12-4 to TRBJ1-2; 8 nucleotides agree with TRBD1. J gave up 5 bases and V 7 bases, and 6 bases lay outside the gene matches. The CDR3 extends over 13 amino acids. CDR3 residues: CASTDREIYGYTF. The CDR3, as DNA: TGTGCCAGCACGGACAGGGAAATATATGGCTACACCTTC.

The chain employs TRBV3-1 (or the pseudogene TRBV3-2) and TRBJ1-1; a possible D gene is TRBD1 (6 bases). Looked up from germline, CDR1 is LGHDT and CDR2 is YNNKEL (reference sequence). The CDR3 covers 16 residues. Trimming stripped 3 bases from V and 5 bases from J, with 19 bases between. CDR3 region: CASSHSRGGAGTEAFF. The CDR3 bases are TGTGCCAGCAGCCACAGCAGGGGAGGGGCGGGGACTGAAGCTTTCTTT.

This clone was detected a few times. The chain recombines TRBV30 with TRBJ1-5; the D is unclear. The germline V gene has CDR1 GTSNPN and CDR2 SVGIG (reference sequence). The V end was cut by 4 bases, the J end by 3 bases, with 10 bases between. CDR3 length equals 13 residues. CDR3 bases: TGTGCCTGGACAAGCGACTACAATCAGCCCCAGCATTTT. Amino acids: CAWTSDYNQPQHF.

This chain links TRBV14 with TRBJ2-1, with TRBD1 as a possible D gene (5 bases). Trimming stripped 0 bases from V and 3 bases from J, with 15 bases between. There are 17 residues in the CDR3. Germline V lookup: CDR1 SGHDN, CDR2 FVKESK. CDR3 sequence reads: CASSQDFADSYYNEQFF. CDR3 bases: TGTGCCAGCAGCCAAGATTTCGCAGACAGTTACTACAATGAGCAGTTCTTC.

This clone has just one count. The rearrangement uses TRBV28 and TRBJ2-3, with D possibly being TRBD1 (5 bases). Per the germline V gene, CDR1 is MDHEN and CDR2 is SYDVKM. The V end lost 2 bases, the J end lost 2 bases, and 8 bases lay between the germline ends. The CDR3 consists of 14 residues. The chain's CDR3 is CASSLRRATDTQYF. Here the CDR3 DNA reads TGTGCCAGCAGTTTACGCAGGGCCACAGATACGCAGTATTTT.

The chain's CDR3 is CATSDLRDRSGGAYTGELFF. CDR3 DNA sequence: TGTGCCACCAGTGATTTGCGGGACCGTAGCGGGGGAGCGTACACCGGGGAGCTGTTTTTT. The chain uses TRBV24-1 and TRBJ2-2, with 9 bases identical to TRBD2. Trimming at V came to 0 bases and at J to 3 bases, leaving 13 bases not matched to a gene. CDR3 length equals 20 residues. The germline CDR1 and CDR2 sequences are KGHDR and SFDVKD.

V and J are TRBV7-2 and TRBJ1-1; 8 bases align to TRBD1. V was clipped by 5 bases and J by 5 bases; unmatched bases: 10. The CDR3 has 15 residues. Germline assignment: CDR1 SGHTA and CDR2 FQGNSA. The CDR3 DNA reads as TGTGCCAGCAGCCGGACAGGGATTGTTGGGACTGAAGCTTTCTTT. Encoded protein: CASSRTGIVGTEAFF.

V is TRBV28 and J is TRBJ1-5, with 7 positions matching TRBD1. Unmatched junction bases numbered 15, after V lost 5 bases and J lost 2 bases. Germline V gene data show CDR1 as MDHEN and CDR2 as SYDVKM. The CDR3 has 18 amino acids. CDR3 residues: CASSAIQQGRGGNQPQHF. The DNA for the CDR3 is TGTGCCAGCAGTGCAATACAACAGGGGCGGGGTGGCAATCAGCCCCAGCATTTT.